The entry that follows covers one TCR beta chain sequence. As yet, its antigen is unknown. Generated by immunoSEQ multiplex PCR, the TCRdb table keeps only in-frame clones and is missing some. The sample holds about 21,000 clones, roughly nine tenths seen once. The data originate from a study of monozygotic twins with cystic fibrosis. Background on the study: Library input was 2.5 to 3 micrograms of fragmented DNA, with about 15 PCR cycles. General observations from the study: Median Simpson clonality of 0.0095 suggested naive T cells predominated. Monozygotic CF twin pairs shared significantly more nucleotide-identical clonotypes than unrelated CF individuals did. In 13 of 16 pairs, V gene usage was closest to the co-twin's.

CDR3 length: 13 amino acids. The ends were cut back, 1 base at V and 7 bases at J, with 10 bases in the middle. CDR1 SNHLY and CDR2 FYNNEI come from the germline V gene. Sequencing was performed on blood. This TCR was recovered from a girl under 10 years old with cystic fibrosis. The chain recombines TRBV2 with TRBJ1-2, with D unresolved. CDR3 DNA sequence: TGTGCCAGCAGTGAAGGCTTCAGGTCTGGCTACACCTTC. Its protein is CASSEGFRSGYTF.